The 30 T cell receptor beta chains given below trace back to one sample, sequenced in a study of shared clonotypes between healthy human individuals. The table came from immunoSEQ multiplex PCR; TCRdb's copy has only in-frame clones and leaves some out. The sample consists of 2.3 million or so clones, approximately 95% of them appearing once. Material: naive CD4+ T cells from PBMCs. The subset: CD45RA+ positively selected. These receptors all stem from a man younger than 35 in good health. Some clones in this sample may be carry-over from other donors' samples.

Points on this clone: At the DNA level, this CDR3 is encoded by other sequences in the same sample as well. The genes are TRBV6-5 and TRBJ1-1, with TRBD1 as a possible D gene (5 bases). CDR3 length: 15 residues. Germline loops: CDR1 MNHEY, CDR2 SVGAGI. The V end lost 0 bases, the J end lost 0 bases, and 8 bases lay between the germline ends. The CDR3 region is CASSYSGGMNTEAFF. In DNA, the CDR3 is TGTGCCAGCAGTTACTCCGGGGGAATGAACACTGAAGCTTTCTTT.

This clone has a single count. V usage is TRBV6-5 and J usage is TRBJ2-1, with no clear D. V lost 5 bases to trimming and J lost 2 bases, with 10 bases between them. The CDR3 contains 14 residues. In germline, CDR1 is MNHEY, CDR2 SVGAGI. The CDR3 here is CASSLGFAYNEQFF. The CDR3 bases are TGTGCCAGCAGTCTAGGCTTCGCCTACAATGAGCAGTTCTTC.

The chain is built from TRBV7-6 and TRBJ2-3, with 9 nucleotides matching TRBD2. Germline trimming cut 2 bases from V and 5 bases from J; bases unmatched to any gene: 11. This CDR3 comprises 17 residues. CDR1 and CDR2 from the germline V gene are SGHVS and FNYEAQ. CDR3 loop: CASSLLNGLAGLDTQYF. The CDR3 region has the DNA TGTGCCAGCAGCTTATTGAACGGGCTAGCGGGGTTAGATACGCAGTATTTT.

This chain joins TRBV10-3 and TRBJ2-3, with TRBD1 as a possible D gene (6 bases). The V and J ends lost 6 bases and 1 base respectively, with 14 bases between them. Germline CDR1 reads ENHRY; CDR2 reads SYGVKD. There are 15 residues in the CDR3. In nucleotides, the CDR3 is TGTGCCATCAGCGGAAATAACAGGGGCACAGATACGCAGTATTTT. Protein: CAISGNNRGTDTQYF.

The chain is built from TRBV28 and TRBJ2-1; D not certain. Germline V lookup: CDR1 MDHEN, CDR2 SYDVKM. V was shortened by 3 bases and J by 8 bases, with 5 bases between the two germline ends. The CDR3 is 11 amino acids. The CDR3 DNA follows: TGTGCCAGCAGTTTGAAGTATGAGCAGTTCTTC. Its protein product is CASSLKYEQFF.

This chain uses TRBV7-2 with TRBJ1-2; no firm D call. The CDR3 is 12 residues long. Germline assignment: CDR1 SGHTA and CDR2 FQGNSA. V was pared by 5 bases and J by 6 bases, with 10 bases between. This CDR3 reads CASSPAGNGYTF. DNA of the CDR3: TGTGCCAGCAGCCCAGCGGGGAATGGCTACACCTTC.

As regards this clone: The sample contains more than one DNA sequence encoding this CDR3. CDR3 region: CASSLARDYGYTF. In nucleotides, the CDR3 is TGTGCCAGCAGCTTAGCCCGAGACTATGGCTACACCTTC. The chain links TRBV7-2 to TRBJ1-2; D ambiguous. The ends were cut back, 0 bases at V and 3 bases at J, with 5 bases in the middle. Germline lookup yields CDR1 SGHTA and CDR2 FQGNSA. The CDR3 loop spans 13 amino acids.

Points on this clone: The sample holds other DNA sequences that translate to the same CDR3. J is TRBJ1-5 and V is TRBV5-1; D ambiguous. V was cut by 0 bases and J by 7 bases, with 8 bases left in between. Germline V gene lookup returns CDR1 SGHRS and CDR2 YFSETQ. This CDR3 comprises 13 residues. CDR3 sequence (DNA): TGCGCCAGCAGCTTGGCCGCGGGCCAGCCCCAGCATTTT. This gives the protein CASSLAAGQPQHF.

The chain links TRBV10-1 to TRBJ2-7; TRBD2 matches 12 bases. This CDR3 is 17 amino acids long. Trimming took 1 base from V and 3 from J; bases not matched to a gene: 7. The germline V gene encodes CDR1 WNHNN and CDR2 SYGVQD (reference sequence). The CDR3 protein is CASSEFPGLAGDYEQYF. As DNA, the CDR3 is TGCGCCAGCAGTGAGTTTCCGGGACTAGCGGGTGACTACGAGCAGTACTTC.

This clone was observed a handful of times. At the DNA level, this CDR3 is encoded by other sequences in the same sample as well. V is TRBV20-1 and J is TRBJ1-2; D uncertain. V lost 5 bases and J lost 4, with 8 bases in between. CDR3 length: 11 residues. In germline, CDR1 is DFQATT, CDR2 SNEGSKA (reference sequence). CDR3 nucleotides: TGCAGTGCTGGCCGGGGCTATGGCTACACCTTC. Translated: CSAGRGYGYTF.

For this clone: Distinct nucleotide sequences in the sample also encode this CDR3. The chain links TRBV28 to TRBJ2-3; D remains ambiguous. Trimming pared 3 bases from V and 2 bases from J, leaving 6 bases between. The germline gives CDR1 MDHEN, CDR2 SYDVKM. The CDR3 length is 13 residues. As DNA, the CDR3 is TGTGCCAGCAGTTTGGATGCCACAGATACGCAGTATTTT. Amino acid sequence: CASSLDATDTQYF. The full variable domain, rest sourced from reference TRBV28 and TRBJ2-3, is DVKVTQSSRYLVKRTGEKVFLECVQDMDHENMFWYRQDPGLGLRLIYFSYDVKMKEKGDIPEGYSVSREKKERFSLILESASTNQTSMYLCASSLDATDTQYFGPGTRLTVL.

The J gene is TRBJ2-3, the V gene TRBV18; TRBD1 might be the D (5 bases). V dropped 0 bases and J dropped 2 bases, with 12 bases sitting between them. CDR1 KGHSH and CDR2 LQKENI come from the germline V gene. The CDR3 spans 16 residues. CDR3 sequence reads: CASSPPVVGVTDTQYF. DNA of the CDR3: TGTGCCAGCTCACCACCGGTGGTAGGGGTCACAGATACGCAGTATTTT.

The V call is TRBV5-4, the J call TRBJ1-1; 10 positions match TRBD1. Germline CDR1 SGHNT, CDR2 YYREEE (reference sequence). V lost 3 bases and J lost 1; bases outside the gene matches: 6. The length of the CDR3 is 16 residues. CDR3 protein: CASSWDRGGANTEAFF. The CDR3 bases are TGTGCCAGCAGCTGGGACAGGGGAGGGGCGAACACTGAAGCTTTCTTT.

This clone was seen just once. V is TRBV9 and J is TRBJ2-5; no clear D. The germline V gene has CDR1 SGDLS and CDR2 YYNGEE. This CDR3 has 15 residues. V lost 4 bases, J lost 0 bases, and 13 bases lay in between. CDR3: CASSPSLRNQETQYF. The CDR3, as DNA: TGTGCCAGCAGCCCTTCCTTGAGAAACCAAGAGACCCAGTACTTC.

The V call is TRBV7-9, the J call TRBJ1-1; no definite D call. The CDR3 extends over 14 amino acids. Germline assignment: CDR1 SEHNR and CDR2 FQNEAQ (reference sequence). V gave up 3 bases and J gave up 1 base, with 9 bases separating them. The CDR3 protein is CASSLGGWNTEAFF. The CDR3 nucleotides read TGTGCCAGCAGCTTGGGAGGTTGGAACACTGAAGCTTTCTTT.

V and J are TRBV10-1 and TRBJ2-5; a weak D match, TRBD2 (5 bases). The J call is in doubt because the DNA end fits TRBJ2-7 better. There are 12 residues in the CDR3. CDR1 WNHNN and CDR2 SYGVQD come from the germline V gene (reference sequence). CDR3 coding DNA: TGCGCCAGCAGTGAGACCGGGATCGAGCAGTACTTC. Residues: CASSETGIEQYF.

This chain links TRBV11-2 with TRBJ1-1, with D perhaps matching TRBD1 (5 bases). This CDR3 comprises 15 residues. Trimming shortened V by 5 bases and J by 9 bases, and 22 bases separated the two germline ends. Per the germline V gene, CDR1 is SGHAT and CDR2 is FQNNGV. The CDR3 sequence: CASSRSGLQTGQAFF. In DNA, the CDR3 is TGTGCCAGCAGCCGGTCAGGACTGCAGACGGGGCAAGCTTTCTTT.

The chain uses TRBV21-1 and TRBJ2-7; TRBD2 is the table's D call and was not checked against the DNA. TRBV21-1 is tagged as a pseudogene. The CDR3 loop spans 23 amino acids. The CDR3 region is CASSAEETADRLAGSTNSYEQYF. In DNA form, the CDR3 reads TGTGCCAGCAGCGCCGAGGAAACGGCTGACCGACTAGCGGGATCAACGAACTCCTACGAGCAGTACTTC.

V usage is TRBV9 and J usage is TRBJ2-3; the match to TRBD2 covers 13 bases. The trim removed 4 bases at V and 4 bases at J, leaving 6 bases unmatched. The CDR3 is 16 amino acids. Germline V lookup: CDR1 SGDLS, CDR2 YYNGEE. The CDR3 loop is CASSSRTSGRSDTQYF. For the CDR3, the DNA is TGTGCCAGCAGCTCTCGGACTAGCGGGAGATCAGATACGCAGTATTTT.

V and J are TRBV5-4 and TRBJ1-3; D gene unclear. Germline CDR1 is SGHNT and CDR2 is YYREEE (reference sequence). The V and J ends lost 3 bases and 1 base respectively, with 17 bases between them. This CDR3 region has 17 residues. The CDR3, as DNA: TGTGCCAGCAGCTCGCGTCGTGGTCCACCTTCTGGAAACACCATATATTTT. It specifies CASSSRRGPPSGNTIYF. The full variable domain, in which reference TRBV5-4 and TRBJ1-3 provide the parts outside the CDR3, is ETGVTQSPTHLIKTRGQQVTLRCSSQSGHNTVSWYQQALGQGPQFIFQYYREEENGRGNFPPRFSGLQFPNYSSELNVNALELDDSALYLCASSSRRGPPSGNTIYFGEGSWLTVV.

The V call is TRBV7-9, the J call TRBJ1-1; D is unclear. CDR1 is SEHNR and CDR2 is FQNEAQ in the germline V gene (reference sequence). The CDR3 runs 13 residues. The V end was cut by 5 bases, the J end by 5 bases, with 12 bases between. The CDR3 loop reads CASSAERETEAFF. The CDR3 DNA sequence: TGTGCCAGCAGCGCAGAAAGGGAGACTGAAGCTTTCTTT.

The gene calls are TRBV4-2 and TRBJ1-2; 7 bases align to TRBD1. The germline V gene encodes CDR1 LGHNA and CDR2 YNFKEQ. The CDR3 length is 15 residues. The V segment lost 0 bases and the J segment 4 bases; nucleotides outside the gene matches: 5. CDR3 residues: CASSQEHRGGYGYTF. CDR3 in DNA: TGTGCCAGCAGCCAAGAGCACAGGGGTGGCTATGGCTACACCTTC.

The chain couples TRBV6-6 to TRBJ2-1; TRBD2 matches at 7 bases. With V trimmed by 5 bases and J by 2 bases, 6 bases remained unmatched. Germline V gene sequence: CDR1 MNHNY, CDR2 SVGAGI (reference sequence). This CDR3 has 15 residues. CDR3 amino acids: CASSMASGTYNEQFF. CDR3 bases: TGTGCCAGCAGTATGGCTAGCGGAACCTACAATGAGCAGTTCTTC.

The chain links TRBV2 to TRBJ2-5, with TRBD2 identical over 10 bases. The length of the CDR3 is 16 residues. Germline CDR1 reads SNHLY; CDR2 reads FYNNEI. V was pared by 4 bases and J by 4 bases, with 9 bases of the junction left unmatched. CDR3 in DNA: TGTGCCAGCAGTGGCGGAGCGGGAGGGGGTCGAGAGACCCAGTACTTC. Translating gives CASSGGAGGGRETQYF.

The CDR3 DNA reads TGTGCCAGCGGCCCGGGACAGGTTTTTGACACTGAAGCTTTCTTT. It codes for CASGPGQVFDTEAFF. The rearrangement uses TRBV28 and TRBJ1-1, with TRBD1 matching 8 bases. The junction had 11 bases not matched to a gene; V was cut back by 8 bases and J by 3 bases. The CDR3 runs to 15 residues. Germline assignment: CDR1 MDHEN and CDR2 SYDVKM.

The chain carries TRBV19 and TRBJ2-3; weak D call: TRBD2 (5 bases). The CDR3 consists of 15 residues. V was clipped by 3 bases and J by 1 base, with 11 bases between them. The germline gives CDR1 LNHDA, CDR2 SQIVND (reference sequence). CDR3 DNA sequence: TGTGCCAGTAGTATCGGTTTTAGCGGCACAGATACGCAGTATTTT. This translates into CASSIGFSGTDTQYF.

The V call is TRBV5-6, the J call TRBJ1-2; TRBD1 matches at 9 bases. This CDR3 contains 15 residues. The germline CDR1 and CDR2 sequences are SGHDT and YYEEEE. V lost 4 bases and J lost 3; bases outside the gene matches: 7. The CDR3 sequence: CASSRDRGFDYGYTF. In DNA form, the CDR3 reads TGTGCCAGCAGCCGTGACAGGGGGTTCGACTATGGCTACACCTTC.

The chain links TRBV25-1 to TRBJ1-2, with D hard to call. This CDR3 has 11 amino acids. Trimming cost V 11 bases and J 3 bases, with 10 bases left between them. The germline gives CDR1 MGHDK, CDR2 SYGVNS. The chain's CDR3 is CAAAWDYGYTF. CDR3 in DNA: TGTGCCGCTGCCTGGGACTATGGCTACACCTTC.

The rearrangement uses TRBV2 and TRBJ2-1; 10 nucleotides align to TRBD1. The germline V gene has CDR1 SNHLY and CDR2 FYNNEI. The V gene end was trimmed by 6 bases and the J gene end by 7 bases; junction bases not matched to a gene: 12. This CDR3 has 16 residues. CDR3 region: CASSTSRQGAGNEQFF. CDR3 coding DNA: TGTGCCAGCAGCACGTCCCGACAGGGGGCGGGTAATGAGCAGTTCTTC.

CDR3 residues: CASSYSSPAANGYTF. As DNA, the CDR3 is TGTGCCAGCAGTTACTCGAGTCCGGCAGCCAATGGCTACACCTTC. This chain uses TRBV6-6 with TRBJ1-2, with D hard to call. Trimming stripped 0 bases from V and 6 bases from J, with 14 bases between. The germline V gene has CDR1 MNHNY and CDR2 SVGAGI (reference sequence). The CDR3 is made up of 15 amino acids.